This TCR beta chain was captured in a study of molecular identifiers for immune sequencing clone quantification. Study-wide findings and caveats: Effector cells kept over 97% of their molecules in clones above 20 RNA copies, while naive cells kept under 1% there.

Sorted naive CD8 T cells were those defined as CD8+CD4-CCR7+CD45RA+. This clonotype was seen ten or more times. The antigen is unknown. Each CDR3 protein gets one entry after TCRdb re-called the PCR reads with MiXCR. The profile covers nearly 55,000 distinct CDR3 sequences, with roughly a third appearing a single time and 3.5% to 4% taken by the ten largest. With 5 bases removed from V and 2 bases from J, the gap between germline ends came to 10 bases. The CDR3 loop spans 13 amino acids. From germline, CDR1 is SGDLS and CDR2 YYNGEE. The source material was naive CD8+ T cells from blood, with Jurkat cell RNA spiked in. Regarding subset: FACS-sorted CD8+CD4-CCR7+CD45RA+ naive T cells. The source is a human donor in good health. Some libraries in this study had Jurkat cell RNA spiked in. V usage is TRBV9 and J usage is TRBJ2-5; D not certain. CDR3 in DNA: TGTGCCAGCAGATCCGGAACACAAGAGACCCAGTACTTC. This codes for CASRSGTQETQYF.